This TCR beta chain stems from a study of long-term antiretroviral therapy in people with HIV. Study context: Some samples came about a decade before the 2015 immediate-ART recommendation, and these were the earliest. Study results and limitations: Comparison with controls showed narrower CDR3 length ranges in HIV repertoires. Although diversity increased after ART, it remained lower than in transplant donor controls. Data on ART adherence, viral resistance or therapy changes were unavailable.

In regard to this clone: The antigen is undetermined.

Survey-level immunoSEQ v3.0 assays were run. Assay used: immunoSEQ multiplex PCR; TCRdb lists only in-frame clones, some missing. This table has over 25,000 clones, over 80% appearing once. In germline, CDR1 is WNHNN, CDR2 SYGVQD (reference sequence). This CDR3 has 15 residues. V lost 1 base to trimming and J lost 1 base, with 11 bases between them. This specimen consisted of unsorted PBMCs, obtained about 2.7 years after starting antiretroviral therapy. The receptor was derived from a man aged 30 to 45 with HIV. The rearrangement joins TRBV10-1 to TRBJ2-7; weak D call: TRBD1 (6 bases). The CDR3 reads CASSEYTGPSYEQYF. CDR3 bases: TGCGCCAGCAGTGAGTATACAGGGCCTTCCTACGAGCAGTACTTC.